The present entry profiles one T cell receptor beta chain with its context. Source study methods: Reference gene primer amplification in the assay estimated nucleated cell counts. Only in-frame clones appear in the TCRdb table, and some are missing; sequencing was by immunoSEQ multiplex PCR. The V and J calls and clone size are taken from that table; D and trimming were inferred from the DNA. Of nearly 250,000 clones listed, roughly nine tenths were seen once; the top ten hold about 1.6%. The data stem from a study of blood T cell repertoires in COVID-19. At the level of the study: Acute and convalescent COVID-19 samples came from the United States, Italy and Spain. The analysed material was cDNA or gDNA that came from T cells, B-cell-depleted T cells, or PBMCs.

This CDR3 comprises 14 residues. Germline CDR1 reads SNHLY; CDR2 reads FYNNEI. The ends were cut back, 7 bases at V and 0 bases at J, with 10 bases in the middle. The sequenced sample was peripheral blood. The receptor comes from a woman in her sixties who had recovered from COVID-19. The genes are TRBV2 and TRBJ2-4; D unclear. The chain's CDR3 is CASTVEIAKNIQYF. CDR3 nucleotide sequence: TGTGCCAGCACGGTCGAGATAGCCAAAAACATTCAGTACTTC.